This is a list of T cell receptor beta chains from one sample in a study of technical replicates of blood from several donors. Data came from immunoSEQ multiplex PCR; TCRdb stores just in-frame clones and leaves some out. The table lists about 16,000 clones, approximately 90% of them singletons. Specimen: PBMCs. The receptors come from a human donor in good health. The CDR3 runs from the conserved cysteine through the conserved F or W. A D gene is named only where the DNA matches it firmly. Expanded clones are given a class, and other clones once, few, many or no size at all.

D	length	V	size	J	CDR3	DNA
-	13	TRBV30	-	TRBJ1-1	CAWRGVGNTEAFF	TGTGCCTGGCGGGGGGTGGGGAACACTGAAGCTTTCTTT
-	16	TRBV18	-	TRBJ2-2	CASSPQGPSNTGELFF	TGTGCCAGCTCACCCCAGGGCCCCTCGAACACCGGGGAGCTGTTTTTT
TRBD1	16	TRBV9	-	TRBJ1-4	CASSVAVDRGDEKLFF	TGTGCCAGCAGCGTAGCCGTGGACAGGGGAGATGAAAAACTGTTTTTT
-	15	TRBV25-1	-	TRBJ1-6	CASSEHTVDNSPLHF	TGTGCCAGCAGTGAACATACGGTGGATAATTCACCCCTCCACTTT
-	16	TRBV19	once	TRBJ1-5	CASSPRRGGSNQPQHF	TGTGCCAGTAGTCCCCGTCGGGGAGGAAGCAATCAGCCCCAGCATTTT
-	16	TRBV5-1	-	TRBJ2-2	CASSPADREDTGELFF	TGCGCCAGCAGCCCGGCTGACAGGGAGGACACCGGGGAGCTGTTTTTT
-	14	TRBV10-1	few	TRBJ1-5	CASSVGGSNQPQHF	TGCGCCAGCAGTGTCGGGGGTAGCAATCAGCCCCAGCATTTT
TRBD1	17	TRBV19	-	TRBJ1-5	CASSPLFADRANQPQHF	TGTGCCAGTAGTCCTCTTTTCGCTGACAGGGCAAATCAGCCCCAGCATTTT
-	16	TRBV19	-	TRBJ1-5	CASSIGHFISNQPQHF	TGTGCCAGTAGTATCGGACACTTTATTAGCAATCAGCCCCAGCATTTT
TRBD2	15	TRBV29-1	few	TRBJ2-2	CSVSLAGPVTGELFF	TGCAGCGTTTCACTAGCGGGACCTGTCACCGGGGAGCTGTTTTTT
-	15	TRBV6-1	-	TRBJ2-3	CASSERGGVTDTQYF	TGTGCCAGCAGTGAAAGGGGCGGAGTCACAGATACGCAGTATTTT
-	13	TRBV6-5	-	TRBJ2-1	CASSYSRRGEQFF	TGTGCCAGCAGTTACTCTAGGAGGGGTGAGCAGTTCTTC
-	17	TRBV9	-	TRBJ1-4	CASSVEGGDATNEKLFF	TGTGCCAGCAGCGTAGAGGGAGGGGACGCAACTAATGAAAAACTGTTTTTT
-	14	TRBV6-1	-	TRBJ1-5	CASRGYYDNQPQHF	TGTGCCAGCAGGGGCTATTACGACAATCAGCCCCAGCATTTT
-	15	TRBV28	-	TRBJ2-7	CASSLDAAGLSGQYF	TGTGCCAGCAGTTTAGACGCGGCAGGGCTCTCGGGGCAGTACTTC
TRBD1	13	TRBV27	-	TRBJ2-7	CASRGGQVYEQYF	TGTGCCAGCCGAGGAGGACAGGTCTACGAGCAGTACTTC
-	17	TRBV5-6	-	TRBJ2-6	CASSLFAGPSGANVLTF	TGTGCCAGCAGCTTGTTTGCGGGCCCCTCTGGGGCCAACGTCCTGACTTTC
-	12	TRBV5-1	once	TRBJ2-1	CASSLAGNEQFF	TGCGCCAGCAGCTTGGCCGGGAATGAGCAGTTCTTC
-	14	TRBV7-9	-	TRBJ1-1	CASSLVGGITEAFF	TGTGCCAGCAGCTTGGTGGGGGGGATCACTGAAGCTTTCTTT
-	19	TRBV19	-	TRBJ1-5	CASSSPPAGLIYSNQPQHF	TGTGCCAGTAGTAGCCCCCCGGCAGGTTTGATATATAGCAATCAGCCCCAGCATTTT
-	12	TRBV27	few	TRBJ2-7	CASSPGFHEQYF	TGTGCCAGCAGCCCAGGGTTTCACGAGCAGTACTTC
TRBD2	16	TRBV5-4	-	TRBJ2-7	CASSLSTSGPPDEQYF	TGTGCCAGCAGCTTGTCAACTAGCGGACCCCCTGACGAGCAGTACTTC
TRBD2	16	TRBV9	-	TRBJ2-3	CASSVGTSGGTDTQYF	TGTGCCAGCAGCGTAGGGACTAGCGGGGGCACAGATACGCAGTATTTT
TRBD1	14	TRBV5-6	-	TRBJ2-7	CASSLGTGTYEQYF	TGTGCCAGCAGCTTGGGGACAGGGACCTACGAGCAGTACTTC
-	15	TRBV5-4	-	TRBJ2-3	CASSPRRGSTDTQYF	TGTGCCAGCAGCCCCCGACGCGGTAGCACAGATACGCAGTATTTT
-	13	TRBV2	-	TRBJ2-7	CASEGGASGEQYF	TGTGCCAGCGAAGGGGGAGCCTCTGGCGAGCAGTACTTC
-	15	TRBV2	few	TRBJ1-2	CASVDTTGNGYGYTF	TGTGCCAGCGTGGACACAACGGGCAATGGCTATGGCTACACCTTC
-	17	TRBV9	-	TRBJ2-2	CASSVPPGAGNTGELFF	TGTGCCAGCAGCGTACCCCCGGGAGCGGGGAACACCGGGGAGCTGTTTTTT
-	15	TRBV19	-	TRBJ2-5	CASSGAGTLQETQYF	TGTGCCAGTAGTGGCGCCGGGACACTTCAAGAGACCCAGTACTTC
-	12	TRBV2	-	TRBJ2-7	CASSPSDTEQYF	TGTGCCAGCAGTCCGTCAGATACCGAACAGTACTTC
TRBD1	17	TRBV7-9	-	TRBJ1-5	CASSLGGQGWGNQPQHF	TGTGCCAGCAGCTTAGGAGGACAGGGATGGGGCAATCAGCCCCAGCATTTT
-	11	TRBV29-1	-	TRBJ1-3	CSVERSNTIYF	TGCAGCGTTGAGAGGTCCAACACCATATATTTT
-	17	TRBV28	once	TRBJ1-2	CASSWGGGLGSNYGYTF	TGTGCCAGCAGTTGGGGGGGAGGTCTCGGTTCCAACTATGGCTACACCTTC
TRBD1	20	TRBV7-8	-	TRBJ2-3	CASSNRDRETLRASTDTQYF	TGTGCCAGCAGCAACCGGGACAGGGAAACTCTTAGGGCGAGCACAGATACGCAGTATTTT
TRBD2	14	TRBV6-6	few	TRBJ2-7	CASRRLAGGYEQYF	TGTGCCAGCAGGAGACTAGCGGGAGGATACGAGCAGTACTTC
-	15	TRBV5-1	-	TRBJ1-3	CASSLVTGRQDTIYF	TGCGCCAGCAGCTTGGTTACCGGAAGGCAGGACACCATATATTTT
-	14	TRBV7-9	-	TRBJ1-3	CASSKQGSGNTIYF	TGTGCCAGCAGCAAACAGGGATCTGGAAACACCATATATTTT
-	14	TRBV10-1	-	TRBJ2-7	CASSRAGPSYEQYF	TGCGCCAGCAGTCGCGCGGGGCCCTCCTACGAGCAGTACTTC
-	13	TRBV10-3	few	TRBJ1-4	CAISESSVEKLFF	TGTGCCATCAGTGAGTCTTCTGTTGAAAAACTGTTTTTT
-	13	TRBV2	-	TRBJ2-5	CASSEGEQETQYF	TGTGCCAGCAGTGAAGGAGAACAAGAGACCCAGTACTTC
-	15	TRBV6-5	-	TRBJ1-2	CASSYSMMGFYGYTF	TGTGCCAGCAGTTACTCGATGATGGGCTTCTATGGCTACACCTTC
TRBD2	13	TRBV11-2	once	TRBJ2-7	CAGGLAASYEQYF	TGTGCCGGTGGACTAGCGGCCTCCTACGAGCAGTACTTC
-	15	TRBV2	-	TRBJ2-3	CASRPPPGSIDTQYF	TGTGCCAGCAGACCCCCGCCGGGGAGTATAGATACGCAGTATTTT